This record covers a single T cell receptor (beta chain). Its antigen is still unknown. There are 12 residues in the CDR3. CDR1 and CDR2 from the germline V gene are WNHNN and SYGVQD (reference sequence). J gave up 4 bases and V 8 bases, and 4 bases lay outside the gene matches. TCRdb keeps only in-frame clones here, not all; method: immunoSEQ multiplex PCR. The sample lists fewer than 95,000 clones, 85% seen once, with 8.5% in the top ten. This sample stems from a study of glioma-infiltrating T cells after dendritic cell vaccination. As for time point: after dendritic cell vaccination, including at tumor progression/relapse. Broader study findings: Survival was not directly related to TCR clonality in these patients. Estimated pretreatment TIL content predicted outcome after dendritic cell vaccination.

The sequencing here drew on blood, taken after dendritic cell vaccination. The chain joins TRBV10-1 to TRBJ1-2; TRBD1 matches 7 bases. The receptor was derived from a human donor with glioblastoma. This CDR3 reads CASWGQFYGYTF. The CDR3 nucleotides read TGCGCCAGCTGGGGACAGTTCTATGGCTACACCTTC.